Detailed here is one TCR beta chain. The sample holds a few counts of this clonotype. This receptor's antigen is unknown. Nothing much larger sits one base from this clone, and base qualities are not available. The CDR3 covers 11 residues, taking in both the cysteine and the phenylalanine. Just the 33-base CDR3 DNA is kept, in frame starting at base 1. Cut back by 7 bases and 6 bases, the V and J ends lie 6 bases apart. This record belongs to a study of response to subunit inactivated influenza vaccine (dated by TCRdb to 2017 to 2018). Turning to the overall study: To follow how T cells responded to a trivalent subunit inactivated influenza vaccine, the researchers relied on deep quantitative profiling of the T cell receptor repertoire. The research as a whole found: The authors proposed that each seasonal influenza vaccination may bring in only a limited number of new T cells.

Preparation of the library involved RT-PCR. TCRdb shows the sequencer as Illumina HiSeq 2500. Using fastp trimming at Q25 and MiXCR clonotype assembly, TCRdb reanalyzed the public sequencing data and kept in-frame beta chains. Each entry is one CDR3 protein sequence, shown with its most common DNA and genes. The sample profile shows hundreds of thousands of distinct CDR3 sequences; 18% of them were found once. Roughly a tenth of the sample is taken by the ten largest. The sequence was obtained from a man aged 45-65 years who received an inactivated influenza vaccine. Donor details come from another sample of the same person, matched by shared clones. Sequenced here: PBMCs from blood, sampled less than 6 days after vaccination. Recombination connected TRBV12-3 or TRBV12-4 to TRBJ2-2; the D gene is not confidently resolved. CDR3 loop: CASTRAGELFF. The sequenced DNA: TGTGCCAGCACCCGAGCCGGGGAGCTGTTTTTT.